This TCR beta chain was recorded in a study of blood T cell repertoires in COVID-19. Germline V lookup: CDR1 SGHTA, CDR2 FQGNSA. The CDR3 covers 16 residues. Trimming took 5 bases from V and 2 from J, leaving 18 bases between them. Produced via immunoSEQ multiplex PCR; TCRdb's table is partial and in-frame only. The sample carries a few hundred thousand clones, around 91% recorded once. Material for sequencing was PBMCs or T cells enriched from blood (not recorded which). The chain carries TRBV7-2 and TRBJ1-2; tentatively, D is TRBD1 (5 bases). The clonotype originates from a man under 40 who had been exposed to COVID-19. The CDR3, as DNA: TGTGCCAGCAGCCCCTGGGACTCGGGAGGGAACTATGGCTACACCTTC. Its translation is CASSPWDSGGNYGYTF.